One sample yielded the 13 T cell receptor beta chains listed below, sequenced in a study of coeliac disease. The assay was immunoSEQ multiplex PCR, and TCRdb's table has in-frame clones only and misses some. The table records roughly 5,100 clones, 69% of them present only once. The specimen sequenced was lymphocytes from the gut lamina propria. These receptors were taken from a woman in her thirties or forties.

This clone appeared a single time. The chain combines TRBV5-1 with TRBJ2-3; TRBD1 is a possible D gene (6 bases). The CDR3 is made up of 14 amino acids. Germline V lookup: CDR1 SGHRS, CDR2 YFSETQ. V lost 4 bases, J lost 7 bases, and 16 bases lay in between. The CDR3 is CASSRDTPLNTQYF. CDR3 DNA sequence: TGCGCCAGCAGCCGGGACACCCCTCTAAATACGCAGTATTTT. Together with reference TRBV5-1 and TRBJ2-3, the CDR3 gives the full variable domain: KAGVTQTPRYLIKTRGQQVTLSCSPISGHRSVSWYQQTPGQGLQFLFEYFSETQRNKGNFPGRFSGRQFSNSRSEMNVSTLELGDSALYLCASSRDTPLNTQYFGPGTRLTVL.

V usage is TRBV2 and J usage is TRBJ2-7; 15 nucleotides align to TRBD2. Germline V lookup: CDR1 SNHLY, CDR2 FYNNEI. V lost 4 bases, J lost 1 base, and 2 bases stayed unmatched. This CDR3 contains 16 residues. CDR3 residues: CASSGTSGRGSYEQYF. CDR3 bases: TGTGCCAGCAGTGGGACTAGCGGGAGGGGGTCCTACGAGCAGTACTTC.

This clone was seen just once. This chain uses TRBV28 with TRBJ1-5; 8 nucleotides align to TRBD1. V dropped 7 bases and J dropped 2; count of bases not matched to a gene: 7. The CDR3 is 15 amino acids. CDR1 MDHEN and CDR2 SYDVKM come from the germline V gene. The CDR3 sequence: CASTIPTGGNQPQHF. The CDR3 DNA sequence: TGTGCCAGCACCATACCGACAGGGGGCAATCAGCCCCAGCATTTT.

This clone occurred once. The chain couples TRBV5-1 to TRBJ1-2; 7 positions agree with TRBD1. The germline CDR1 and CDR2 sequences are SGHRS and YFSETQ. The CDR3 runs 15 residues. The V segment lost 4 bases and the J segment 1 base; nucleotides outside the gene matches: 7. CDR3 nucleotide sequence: TGCGCCAGCAGCGAAGACAGGGTCGGTAACTATGGCTACACCTTC. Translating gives CASSEDRVGNYGYTF.

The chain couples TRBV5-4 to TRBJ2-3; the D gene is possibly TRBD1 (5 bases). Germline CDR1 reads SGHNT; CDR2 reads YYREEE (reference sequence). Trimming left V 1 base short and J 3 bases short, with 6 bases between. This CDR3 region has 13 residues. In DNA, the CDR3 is TGTGCCAGCAGCTTGAGGGGAACAGATACGCAGTATTTT. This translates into CASSLRGTDTQYF.

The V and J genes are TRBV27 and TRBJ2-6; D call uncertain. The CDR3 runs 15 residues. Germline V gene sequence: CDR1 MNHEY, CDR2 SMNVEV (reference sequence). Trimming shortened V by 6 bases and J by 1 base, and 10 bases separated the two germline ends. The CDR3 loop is CASSNIQSGANVLTF. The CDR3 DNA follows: TGTGCCAGCAGCAATATACAGTCTGGGGCCAACGTCCTGACTTTC.

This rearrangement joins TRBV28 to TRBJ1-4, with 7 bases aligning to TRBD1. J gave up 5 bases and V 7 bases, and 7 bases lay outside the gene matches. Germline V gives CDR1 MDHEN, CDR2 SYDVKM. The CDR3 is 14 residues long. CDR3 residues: CASTTGAANEKLFF. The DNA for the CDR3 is TGTGCCAGCACCACAGGGGCCGCAAATGAAAAACTGTTTTTT.

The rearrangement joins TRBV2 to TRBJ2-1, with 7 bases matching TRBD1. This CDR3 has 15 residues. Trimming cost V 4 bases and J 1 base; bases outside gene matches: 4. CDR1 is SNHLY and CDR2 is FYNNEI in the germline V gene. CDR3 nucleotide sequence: TGTGCCAGCAGTGGACAGGGTAGTTCCTACAATGAGCAGTTCTTC. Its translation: CASSGQGSSYNEQFF.

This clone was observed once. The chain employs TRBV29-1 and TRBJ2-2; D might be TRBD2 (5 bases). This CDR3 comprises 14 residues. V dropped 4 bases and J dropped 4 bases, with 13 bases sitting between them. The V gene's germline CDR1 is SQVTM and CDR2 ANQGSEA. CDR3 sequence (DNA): TGCAGCGTTGTACTGGGAGTAGGCACCGGGGAGCTGTTTTTT. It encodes CSVVLGVGTGELFF.

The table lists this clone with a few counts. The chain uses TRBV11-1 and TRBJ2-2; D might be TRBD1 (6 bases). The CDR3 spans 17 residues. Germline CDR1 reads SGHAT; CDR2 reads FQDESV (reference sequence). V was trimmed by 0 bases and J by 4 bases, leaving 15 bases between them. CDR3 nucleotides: TGTGCCAGCAGCTTAGCCAGGGGAAGAGGTCGCACCGGGGAGCTGTTTTTT. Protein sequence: CASSLARGRGRTGELFF. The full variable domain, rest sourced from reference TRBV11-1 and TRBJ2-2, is EAEVAQSPRYKITEKSQAVAFWCDPISGHATLYWYRQILGQGPELLVQFQDESVVDDSQLPKDRFSAERLKGVDSTLKIQPAELGDSAMYLCASSLARGRGRTGELFFGEGSRLTVL.

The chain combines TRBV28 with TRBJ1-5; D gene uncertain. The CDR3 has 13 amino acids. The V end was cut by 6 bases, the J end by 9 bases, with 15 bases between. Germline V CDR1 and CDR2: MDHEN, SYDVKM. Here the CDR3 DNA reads TGTGCCAGCAGCCCTAGCCGCGGTTGGCCCCAGCATTTT. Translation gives CASSPSRGWPQHF.

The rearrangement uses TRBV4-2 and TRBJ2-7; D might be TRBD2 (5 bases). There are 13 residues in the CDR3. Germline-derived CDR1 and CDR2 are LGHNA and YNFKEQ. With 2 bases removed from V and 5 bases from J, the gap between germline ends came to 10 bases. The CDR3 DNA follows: TGTGCCAGCAGCCAATTTCGGGAAGACGAGCAGTACTTC. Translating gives CASSQFREDEQYF.

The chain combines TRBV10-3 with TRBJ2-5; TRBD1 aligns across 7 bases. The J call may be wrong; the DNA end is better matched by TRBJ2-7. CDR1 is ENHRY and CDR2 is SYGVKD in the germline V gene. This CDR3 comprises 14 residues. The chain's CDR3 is CAISRQGSSYEQYF. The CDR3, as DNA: TGTGCCATCAGCCGACAGGGCAGCTCCTACGAGCAGTACTTC.